The T cell receptor beta chain under discussion was sequenced for a study of blood T cells in healthy people across ages. Isolating PBMCs gave at least 6 million of these cells per sample. There are 15 residues in the CDR3. Germline CDR1 is MGHRA and CDR2 is YSYEKL. With 1 base removed from V and 0 bases from J, the gap between germline ends came to 9 bases. A J-beta primer mix and a sample-barcoded 5' primer were used in a second PCR of roughly 7 to 12 cycles. Every cDNA was tagged by a template-switch adaptor with 12 random nucleotides. A single record per CDR3 protein comes from TCRdb applying MiXCR to the 5' RACE reads. The profile shows some 1.4 million distinct CDR3 sequences, around 42% of them singletons.

Sequencing input: blood. The TCR originated in a young woman in good health. The J gene is TRBJ1-1, the V gene TRBV4-1; D perhaps matches TRBD1 (5 bases). CDR3 in amino acids: CASSQVNRLNTEAFF. Written as DNA, the CDR3 is TGCGCCAGCAGCCAAGTTAACAGGCTGAACACTGAAGCTTTCTTT.